This T cell receptor (beta chain) was identified during a study of shared clonotypes between healthy human individuals. Study-level results: Non-shared clonotypes had lower generation probabilities than those shared by all four donors. It was the few donors that limited the genetic and exposure-history diversity represented.

About this clone itself: Its antigen is not identified.

Libraries were prepared by immunoSEQ multiplex PCR; TCRdb keeps only in-frame clonotypes and omits some of them. This sample has 2.3 million or so clones, with 85% to 95% found just once. The CDR3 has 15 amino acids. Germline CDR1 reads LNHNV; CDR2 reads YYDKDF (reference sequence). V lost 8 bases, J lost 3 bases, and 18 bases lay in between. The rearrangement joins TRBV15 to TRBJ2-3; D is perhaps TRBD1 (7 bases). The receptor comes from a man between 18 and 29 years old in good health. Some clones in this sample may be carry-over from other donors' samples. Specimen: naive CD4+ T cells from PBMCs. The sample's subset: CD45RA+ positively selected. The CDR3 DNA reads as TGTGCCACCTCCGCGGAGGGGGCGAGAACAGATACGCAGTATTTT. Its translation is CATSAEGARTDTQYF.